The 24 T cell receptor beta chains presented below share a single source sample, sequenced in a study of T cells in localized non-small cell lung cancer. The protocol was immunoSEQ multiplex PCR, while the TCRdb copy is restricted to in-frame clones and leaves out a portion. In the table there are fewer than 2,500 clones, roughly a quarter of which are singletons. Source: lung tumor tissue, taken before any cancer treatment. Source of these receptors: a woman aged 40-75 years with stage II lung adenocarcinoma.

The V gene is TRBV4-1, the J gene TRBJ1-2; TRBD1 matches at 7 bases. Germline V CDR1 and CDR2: MGHRA, YSYEKL. The CDR3 spans 15 residues. The trim removed 5 bases at V and 7 bases at J, leaving 13 bases unmatched. The CDR3 sequence is CASSESGGGSGGYTF. The DNA of the CDR3 is TGCGCCAGCAGCGAAAGTGGAGGGGGCTCAGGTGGCTACACCTTC.

In its sample, this clone was seen a few times. CDR3 bases: TGTGCCAGCAGCTTTATAAGGGGCTCGTACACTGAAGCTTTCTTT. Translated: CASSFIRGSYTEAFF. V is TRBV12-1 and J is TRBJ1-1; TRBD1 was called by the table and not checked on the DNA. TRBV12-1 is a documented pseudogene. The CDR3 loop spans 15 amino acids.

This clone was seen a few times. The V call is TRBV19, the J call TRBJ1-2; D possibly corresponds to TRBD1 (5 bases). This CDR3 region has 15 residues. Trimming left V 7 bases short and J 5 bases short, with 20 bases between. Germline loops: CDR1 LNHDA, CDR2 SQIVND (reference sequence). The CDR3: CASTLTPQGGYGYTF. DNA of the CDR3: TGTGCCAGTACACTTACCCCCCAGGGAGGATATGGCTACACCTTC.

In this sample, this clone is medium-sized. The rearrangement links TRBV7-5 to TRBJ1-3. TRBV7-5 is shown as a pseudogene. The CDR3 is made up of 17 amino acids. The CDR3 spells CASSLVGQPLSGNTIYF. The CDR3 coding sequence is TGTGCCAGCAGCTTGGTCGGGCAGCCTCTCTCTGGAAACACCATATATTTT.

This chain joins TRBV9 and TRBJ2-2, with 10 bases fitting TRBD2. The ends lost 6 bases at V and 5 bases at J; junction bases unmatched: 7. The CDR3 sequence is 15 residues long. Germline V lookup: CDR1 SGDLS, CDR2 YYNGEE. CDR3 amino acids: CASTLAGAGTGELFF. The CDR3 nucleotides are TGTGCCAGCACCCTAGCGGGAGCGGGGACCGGGGAGCTGTTTTTT. Complete variable domain (other parts from reference TRBV9 and TRBJ2-2): DSGVTQTPKHLITATGQRVTLRCSPRSGDLSVYWYQQSLDQGLQFLIQYYNGEERAKGNILERFSAQQFPDLHSELNLSSLELGDSALYFCASTLAGAGTGELFFGEGSRLTVL.

This clone has just a few counts. CDR3 sequence: CASSPRRGSWDTQYF. CDR3 nucleotide sequence: TGTGCCAGCAGCCCACGACGGGGCTCGTGGGATACGCAGTATTTT. V usage is TRBV11-3 and J usage is TRBJ2-3; D could derive from TRBD1 or TRBD2 (5 bases each). The CDR3 has 15 amino acids. CDR1 is SGHNT and CDR2 is YENEEA in the germline V gene. V lost 5 bases to trimming and J lost 6 bases, with 18 bases between them.

The rearrangement links TRBV18 to TRBJ1-1; tentative D call: TRBD1 (5 bases). The CDR3 is 14 amino acids. Germline V gives CDR1 KGHSH, CDR2 LQKENI. The V end lost 6 bases, the J end lost 5 bases, and 16 bases lay between the germline ends. The CDR3 region has the DNA TGTGCCAGCTCGTTCGACAGACTGGGTACTGAAGCTTTCTTT. Translation: CASSFDRLGTEAFF. Supplemented by reference TRBV18 and TRBJ1-1, the full variable domain reads NAGVMQNPRHLVRRRGQEARLRCSPMKGHSHVYWYRQLPEEGLKFMVYLQKENIIDESGMPKERFSAEFPKEGPSILRIQQVVRGDSAAYFCASSFDRLGTEAFFGQGTRLTVV.

This chain uses TRBV6-8 with TRBJ2-7; 8 nucleotides agree with TRBD1. The germline V gene encodes CDR1 MNHGY and CDR2 SAAAGT. CDR3 length: 16 residues. V was clipped by 10 bases and J by 3 bases; unmatched bases: 17. CDR3 sequence: CAISQDPRDRFYEQYF. The CDR3 region has the DNA TGTGCCATCTCCCAGGATCCGCGGGACAGGTTCTACGAGCAGTACTTC.

The V gene is TRBV9, the J gene TRBJ2-7; 12 nucleotides line up with TRBD1. V gave up 6 bases and J gave up 2 bases; unmatched junction bases: 3. This CDR3 spans 14 amino acids. Germline-derived CDR1 and CDR2 are SGDLS and YYNGEE. The CDR3 nucleotides are TGTGCCAGCACTGGGACAGGGGGCACCTACGAGCAGTACTTC. Translating it yields CASTGTGGTYEQYF.

J is TRBJ1-5 and V is TRBV5-1; D is unclear. The CDR3 is made up of 14 amino acids. Germline values: CDR1 SGHRS, CDR2 YFSETQ. V was pared by 4 bases and J by 7 bases, with 15 bases between. The CDR3 reads CASSQELQAQPQHF. As DNA, the CDR3 is TGCGCCAGCAGCCAAGAATTGCAGGCCCAGCCCCAGCATTTT.

The chain combines TRBV2 with TRBJ1-4; TRBD1 might be the D (6 bases). V was clipped by 7 bases and J by 7 bases, with 19 bases between them. Per the germline V gene, CDR1 is SNHLY and CDR2 is FYNNEI. The CDR3 spans 15 residues. As DNA, the CDR3 is TGTGCCAGCATCGGACAGAGAAGTCGCGGTGAAAAACTGTTTTTT. Residues: CASIGQRSRGEKLFF. Full variable domain (remainder filled in from reference TRBV2 and TRBJ1-4): EPEVTQTPSHQVTQMGQEVILRCVPISNHLYFYWYRQILGQKVEFLVSFYNNEISEKSEIFDDQFSVERPDGSNFTLKIRSTKLEDSAMYFCASIGQRSRGEKLFFGSGTQLSVL.

This clone has only a few counts. V gene TRBV6-8 combines with J gene TRBJ2-2; 8 positions agree with TRBD1. V lost 6 bases, J lost 3 bases, and 6 bases stayed unmatched. Germline V gives CDR1 MNHGY, CDR2 SAAAGT. This CDR3 comprises 15 residues. CDR3 sequence reads: CASSRRGQDTGELFF. CDR3 nucleotides: TGTGCCAGCAGCAGAAGGGGACAGGACACCGGGGAGCTGTTTTTT.

This clone is classed as large (0.1 to 1%). The gene calls are TRBV6-8 and TRBJ1-4; the D is unclear. Trimming left V 10 bases short and J 0 bases short, with 9 bases between. Germline V gene data show CDR1 as MNHGY and CDR2 as SAAAGT. CDR3 size: 13 residues. DNA for the CDR3: TGTGCCATCTCTGGTCCAACTAATGAAAAACTGTTTTTT. It yields the protein CAISGPTNEKLFF.

The rearrangement joins TRBV19 to TRBJ1-2; D gene uncertain. The CDR3 has 13 residues. The V gene's germline CDR1 is LNHDA and CDR2 SQIVND (reference sequence). V lost 3 bases and J 3 bases, leaving 8 bases between the germline ends. The CDR3 loop is CASSIDRYYGYTF. The CDR3 DNA reads TGTGCCAGTAGTATCGACCGGTACTATGGCTACACCTTC.

The chain joins TRBV9 to TRBJ1-4; D is ambiguous. Germline loops: CDR1 SGDLS, CDR2 YYNGEE. The V gene lost 4 bases and the J gene lost 0 bases, with 13 bases spanning the gap. The CDR3 is 16 amino acids. The CDR3 spells CASSNPYRATNEKLFF. In nucleotides, the CDR3 is TGTGCCAGCAGCAACCCCTACCGTGCAACTAATGAAAAACTGTTTTTT.

This clone was seen a few times. This chain joins TRBV10-3 and TRBJ2-1, with D hard to call. From germline, CDR1 is ENHRY and CDR2 SYGVKD. The CDR3 covers 12 residues. V was pared by 1 base and J by 6 bases, with 4 bases between. As DNA, the CDR3 is TGTGCCATCAGTGAGTATGGCAATGAGCAGTTCTTC. As protein: CAISEYGNEQFF.

This clone was detected only a few times. This chain uses TRBV7-1 with TRBJ2-7; the D is unclear. TRBV7-1 is marked as an open reading frame, function uncertain. V lost 4 bases, J lost 5 bases, and 12 bases lay in between. CDR3 size: 13 residues. The CDR3 nucleotides are TGTGCCAGCAGCTTAAGAGCAGCCCACGAGCAGTACTTC. Amino acids: CASSLRAAHEQYF.

The chain combines TRBV6-8 with TRBJ1-2, with TRBD1 matching 8 bases. The CDR3 contains 16 residues. V lost 8 bases and J lost 3; bases outside the gene matches: 14. Germline CDR1 reads MNHGY; CDR2 reads SAAAGT. For the CDR3, the DNA is TGTGCCAGCTTTCCCGAGGGGCAGGGGGCTTACTATGGCTACACCTTC. It codes for CASFPEGQGAYYGYTF.

The J gene is TRBJ2-7, the V gene TRBV18; TRBD1 might be the D (6 bases). The ends were cut back, 0 bases at V and 4 bases at J, with 13 bases in the middle. There are 15 residues in the CDR3. CDR1 is KGHSH and CDR2 is LQKENI in the germline V gene. This CDR3 reads CASSPPGRGAYEQYF. The CDR3 region has the DNA TGTGCCAGCTCACCACCGGGCAGGGGAGCATACGAGCAGTACTTC. The variable domain in full, with the rest retrieved from reference TRBV18 and TRBJ2-7, is NAGVMQNPRHLVRRRGQEARLRCSPMKGHSHVYWYRQLPEEGLKFMVYLQKENIIDESGMPKERFSAEFPKEGPSILRIQQVVRGDSAAYFCASSPPGRGAYEQYFGPGTRLTVT.

There are a few counts of this clone. The chain links TRBV6-8 to TRBJ2-7, with TRBD2 as a possible D gene (5 bases). The V end lost 6 bases, the J end lost 0 bases, and 12 bases lay between the germline ends. This CDR3 has 14 amino acids. Germline-derived CDR1 and CDR2 are MNHGY and SAAAGT. The CDR3 bases are TGTGCCAGCAGCCCGAGGGCAGTCTCCTACGAGCAGTACTTC. Its protein is CASSPRAVSYEQYF.

CDR3 sequence (DNA): TGTGCCAGTAGTACCCCGACAGGGCCTAACTATGGCTACACCTTC. It specifies CASSTPTGPNYGYTF. The V call is TRBV19, the J call TRBJ1-2, with 7 bases fitting TRBD1. The CDR3 covers 15 residues. CDR1 and CDR2 from the germline V gene are LNHDA and SQIVND (reference sequence). V lost 4 bases to trimming and J lost 0 bases; unmatched junction nucleotides: 5.

The chain is built from TRBV5-1 and TRBJ2-4; D is possibly TRBD2 (6 bases). The CDR3 is made up of 16 amino acids. Germline CDR1 and CDR2: SGHRS and YFSETQ. V was pared by 5 bases and J by 7 bases, with 22 bases between. The CDR3 spells CASRAYGGDSPNIQYF. The CDR3, as DNA: TGCGCCAGCAGAGCCTACGGGGGAGATTCTCCCAACATTCAGTACTTC. The whole variable domain, remainder taken from reference TRBV5-1 and TRBJ2-4, is KAGVTQTPRYLIKTRGQQVTLSCSPISGHRSVSWYQQTPGQGLQFLFEYFSETQRNKGNFPGRFSGRQFSNSRSEMNVSTLELGDSALYLCASRAYGGDSPNIQYFGAGTRLSVL.

This clone has only a few counts. The rearrangement links TRBV11-3 to TRBJ2-1, with 7 positions matching TRBD2. Germline values: CDR1 SGHNT, CDR2 YENEEA. The CDR3 is 14 amino acids. Trimming at V came to 3 bases and at J to 10 bases, leaving 9 bases not matched to a gene. The CDR3 loop reads CASSLGPGTTEQFF. Here the CDR3 DNA reads TGTGCCAGCAGCTTGGGCCCCGGGACTACCGAGCAGTTCTTC.

The V call is TRBV14, the J call TRBJ2-1; D unresolved. V was shortened by 1 base and J by 6 bases, with 10 bases between the two germline ends. Per germline, CDR1 SGHDN and CDR2 FVKESK. The CDR3 has 14 residues. CDR3 protein: CASSQVTSTNEQFF. The CDR3 DNA reads TGTGCCAGCAGCCAAGTTACGTCTACCAATGAGCAGTTCTTC.